The clone carrying this T cell receptor (beta chain) was picked up one time. The CDR3 covers 13 residues. Germline loops: CDR1 SGHVS, CDR2 FQNEAQ. V dropped 5 bases and J dropped 4 bases, with 11 bases sitting between them. TCRbeta library construction was performed incorporating unique molecular identifiers. In TCRdb, the PCR reads were re-called with MiXCR into one record per CDR3 protein. Of more than 250,000 distinct CDR3 sequences in the sample, 9.5% to 10% were seen once. This sample was included in a study of T-cell reconstitution after alpha-beta-depleted transplantation in children. The starting material was PBMCs from the stem cell graft donor, obtained from the stem cell graft. The TCR originated in a human donor who donated a stem cell graft to a child with SCID. The chain couples TRBV7-8 to TRBJ1-2, with unresolved D. CDR3 residues: CASSQPSPYGYTF. The CDR3 DNA is TGTGCCAGCAGCCAGCCCAGCCCCTATGGCTACACCTTC.